Listed below are T cell receptor beta chains from one sample, sequenced in a study of control samples from healthy donors and cancer patients. Only in-frame clones appear in the TCRdb table, and some are missing; sequencing was by immunoSEQ multiplex PCR. The sample yields roughly 120,000 clones, over 85% seen once. The specimen sequenced was blood. These receptors were collected from a young man in good health. Both conserved end residues are part of each CDR3. The D gene is left open where the match is weak. Rows give clone size only sometimes, using once, few, many, or a class for an expanded clone.

clone_size	v_call	j_call	d_call	cdr3_aa	cdr3_nt
-	TRBV4-2	TRBJ1-2	-	CASSQDVGGGIYGYTF	TGTGCCAGCAGCCAAGATGTAGGAGGGGGTATCTATGGCTACACCTTC
-	TRBV29-1	TRBJ2-3	-	CSVRRGSDTQYF	TGCAGCGTTCGGAGGGGCAGCGATACGCAGTATTTT
once	TRBV19	TRBJ2-5	TRBD1	CASSIAGQGIGETQYF	TGTGCCAGTAGTATAGCGGGACAGGGCATAGGAGAGACCCAGTACTTC
-	TRBV6-6	TRBJ1-3	-	CASQPRGPISGNTIYF	TGTGCCAGCCAACCGAGAGGACCCATCTCTGGAAACACCATATATTTT
-	TRBV6-1	TRBJ2-7	TRBD1	CASSETGGMQYF	TGTGCCAGCAGTGAGACAGGGGGCATGCAGTACTTC
-	TRBV25-1	TRBJ2-1	-	CASSEFHWTVAYNEQFF	TGTGCCAGCAGTGAATTTCACTGGACAGTAGCATACAATGAGCAGTTCTTC
-	TRBV11-2	TRBJ2-2	-	CASSLVSGGVWAGELFF	TGTGCCAGCAGCTTAGTGTCTGGGGGAGTGTGGGCCGGGGAGCTGTTTTTT
-	TRBV6-1	TRBJ2-3	-	CASSDPRISNSDTQYF	TGTGCCAGCAGTGACCCCAGGATCTCAAACTCAGATACGCAGTATTTT
-	TRBV6-5	TRBJ1-1	-	CASSFDAAGDTEAFF	TGTGCCAGCAGCTTCGATGCCGCCGGTGACACTGAAGCTTTCTTT
-	TRBV9	TRBJ1-6	TRBD1	CASSVDLGQDSPLHF	TGTGCCAGCAGCGTAGATCTGGGACAGGATTCACCCCTCCACTTT
-	TRBV7-2	TRBJ2-7	-	CASSLVRQSNEQYF	TGTGCCAGCAGCTTAGTTCGGCAATCCAACGAGCAGTACTTC
-	TRBV30	TRBJ1-6	-	CAWSALGGADYNSPLHF	TGTGCCTGGAGTGCTCTGGGGGGGGCTGACTATAATTCACCCCTCCACTTT
-	TRBV9	TRBJ2-3	TRBD2	CASSVRGGTGTDTQYF	TGTGCCAGCAGCGTGCGGGGGGGCACGGGCACAGATACGCAGTATTTT
-	TRBV28	TRBJ2-5	-	CASSLRGGRGQETQYF	TGTGCCAGCAGTTTAAGGGGGGGCCGGGGACAAGAGACCCAGTACTTC
few	TRBV7-9	TRBJ2-5	-	CASSSRGAGSQETQYF	TGTGCCAGCAGCTCCCGCGGGGCAGGGTCGCAAGAGACCCAGTACTTC
-	TRBV27	TRBJ1-2	-	CASSNSGTDGYTF	TGTGCCAGCAGTAACTCCGGGACCGATGGCTACACCTTC
-	TRBV5-8	TRBJ2-3	-	CASSLSGAPHSTDTQYF	TGTGCCAGCAGCTTATCAGGAGCTCCCCATAGCACAGATACGCAGTATTTT
-	TRBV28	TRBJ2-7	-	CASSPVREHSYEQYF	TGTGCCAGCAGTCCCGTCAGGGAACACTCCTACGAGCAGTACTTC
-	TRBV10-3	TRBJ2-5	TRBD2	CAISVTSLKETQYF	TGTGCCATCAGTGTGACTAGCTTGAAAGAGACCCAGTACTTC
-	TRBV29-1	TRBJ1-2	-	CSVEDQVTANYGYTF	TGCAGCGTTGAAGATCAGGTGACAGCTAACTATGGCTACACCTTC
-	TRBV7-9	TRBJ2-7	-	CASSPWDEKPHEQYF	TGTGCCAGCAGCCCGTGGGACGAGAAGCCCCACGAGCAGTACTTC
once	TRBV25-1	TRBJ1-1	-	CASTHLAGEAFF	TGTGCCAGCACTCACCTTGCGGGGGAAGCTTTCTTT
-	TRBV28	TRBJ2-2	TRBD2	CASSPPGLDNTGELFF	TGTGCCAGCAGTCCCCCGGGACTAGATAACACCGGGGAGCTGTTTTTT
-	TRBV4-1	TRBJ2-3	-	CASSQERKGIFTDTQYF	TGCGCCAGCAGCCAAGAACGGAAGGGGATCTTCACAGATACGCAGTATTTT
once	TRBV19	TRBJ2-2	-	CATRRQANTGELFF	TGTGCCACCCGTCGGCAGGCGAACACCGGGGAGCTGTTTTTT
-	TRBV6-2/TRBV6-3	TRBJ2-7	TRBD1	CASIPTTGGFHEQYF	TGTGCCAGCATCCCAACGACAGGGGGCTTCCACGAGCAGTACTTC
-	TRBV7-9	TRBJ1-3	-	CASSLAFGSGNTIYF	TGTGCCAGCAGCTTAGCGTTCGGCTCTGGAAACACCATATATTTT
-	TRBV5-6	TRBJ2-1	-	CASSPGINEQFF	TGTGCCAGCAGCCCAGGGATCAATGAGCAGTTCTTC
-	TRBV5-4	TRBJ1-2	TRBD1	CASTIPTGNYGYTF	TGTGCCAGCACCATACCGACAGGGAACTATGGCTACACCTTC
-	TRBV7-9	TRBJ2-1	TRBD1	CASKRTGNEQFF	TGTGCCAGCAAGCGGACAGGGAATGAGCAGTTCTTC
-	TRBV7-2	TRBJ2-1	TRBD1	CASSSWTGGLSEQFF	TGTGCCAGCAGCTCGTGGACAGGGGGCTTAAGTGAGCAGTTCTTC
-	TRBV19	TRBJ2-1	-	CASSIESKGSNGQFF	TGTGCCAGTAGTATAGAAAGTAAGGGATCTAATGGGCAGTTCTTC
-	TRBV11-2	TRBJ1-1	-	CASSVLKYTEAFF	TGTGCCAGCAGTGTCCTGAAGTATACTGAAGCTTTCTTT
-	TRBV4-1	TRBJ1-1	-	CASSQGGAITEAFF	TGCGCCAGCAGCCAAGGAGGGGCGATCACTGAAGCTTTCTTT
-	TRBV6-1	TRBJ1-3	-	CASSERPTGSGNTIYF	TGTGCCAGCAGTGAAAGGCCCACAGGCTCTGGAAACACCATATATTTT
few	TRBV2	TRBJ1-6	-	CASTIRTLSSSYNSPLHF	TGTGCCAGCACAATTCGGACCCTTTCGAGCTCCTATAATTCACCCCTCCACTTT
-	TRBV12-3/TRBV12-4	TRBJ1-5	-	CASSSGQPQHF	TGTGCCAGCAGCTCGGGTCAGCCCCAGCATTTT
once	TRBV5-4	TRBJ1-2	-	CASSFREVYGYTF	TGTGCCAGCAGCTTTCGGGAGGTCTATGGCTACACCTTC
-	TRBV19	TRBJ2-3	TRBD2	CASSGGGADTQYF	TGTGCCAGTAGCGGCGGGGGGGCAGATACGCAGTATTTT
few	TRBV18	TRBJ1-2	TRBD1	CASSPYQGDYGYTF	TGTGCCAGCTCACCCTACCAGGGGGACTATGGCTACACCTTC
-	TRBV6-5	TRBJ1-1	-	CASSFRAGTEAFF	TGTGCCAGCAGTTTCAGAGCCGGGACTGAAGCTTTCTTT
-	TRBV10-2	TRBJ1-1	TRBD1	CASSTGGPSEAFF	TGCGCCAGCAGCACAGGGGGCCCCTCTGAAGCTTTCTTT